These 30 T cell receptor beta chains were all obtained from the same sample, sequenced in a study of graft-versus-host responses after intestinal transplantation. No cognate antigen is known for these TCRs. Clones were read by immunoSEQ multiplex PCR, and TCRdb kept only the in-frame ones, dropping some. The table lists about 100,000 clones, more than 75% of them singletons. The material was unstimulated CD4+ T cells sorted from spleen or lymph node cells, obtained before transplant. The receptors stem from a human donor who was the organ donor for an intestinal transplant.

This chain links TRBV6-5 with TRBJ2-7; a weak D match, TRBD1 (5 bases). The CDR3 sequence is 14 residues long. Trimming left V 7 bases short and J 2 bases short, with 15 bases between. Germline V lookup: CDR1 MNHEY, CDR2 SVGAGI. This chain's CDR3 is CASIALGHPYEQYF. In nucleotides, the CDR3 is TGTGCCAGCATAGCCCTGGGGCACCCCTACGAGCAGTACTTC.

J is TRBJ2-7 and V is TRBV11-2, with 9 nucleotides matching TRBD2. The V gene end was trimmed by 6 bases and the J gene end by 4 bases; junction bases not matched to a gene: 7. CDR1 is SGHAT, CDR2 FQNNGV, per germline. The CDR3 is 14 residues long. In DNA, the CDR3 is TGTGCCAGCAGGTCCGGGACTAGCAGATACGAGCAGTACTTC. It translates to CASRSGTSRYEQYF.

The rearrangement joins TRBV6-5 to TRBJ2-5; the match to TRBD2 covers 11 bases. The CDR3 has 15 amino acids. J was trimmed by 2 bases and V by 3 bases; bases with no gene match: 2. CDR1 and CDR2 (germline): MNHEY, SVGAGI. The CDR3 reads CASSYLAGGQETQYF. DNA of the CDR3: TGTGCCAGCAGTTATCTAGCGGGGGGTCAAGAGACCCAGTACTTC.

The gene calls are TRBV28 and TRBJ1-2, with D possibly being TRBD1 (5 bases). Germline loops: CDR1 MDHEN, CDR2 SYDVKM. The V end was cut by 2 bases, the J end by 5 bases, with 12 bases between. CDR3 length: 14 residues. CDR3 loop: CASSLTGLFYGYTF. DNA of the CDR3: TGTGCCAGCAGTTTAACAGGACTGTTTTATGGCTACACCTTC.

The rearrangement joins TRBV9 to TRBJ1-5; D gene ambiguous. CDR1 is SGDLS, CDR2 YYNGEE, per germline. Trimming took 3 bases from V and 6 from J, leaving 10 bases between them. The CDR3 contains 13 residues. The CDR3 nucleotides are TGTGCCAGCAGCGCTAGTCTTGGTCAGCCCCAGCATTTT. Translating gives CASSASLGQPQHF.

The chain couples TRBV28 to TRBJ1-5; 10 bases agree with TRBD1. The V gene end was trimmed by 7 bases and the J gene end by 7 bases; junction bases not matched to a gene: 7. This CDR3 comprises 14 residues. Germline V gene data show CDR1 as MDHEN and CDR2 as SYDVKM. CDR3 sequence reads: CASISGTGEQPQHF. CDR3 coding DNA: TGTGCCAGCATTTCAGGGACAGGGGAACAGCCCCAGCATTTT.

The chain has TRBV6-1 and TRBJ1-2; TRBD1 is a possible D gene (5 bases). Germline V gives CDR1 MNHNS, CDR2 SASEGT. The length of the CDR3 is 10 residues. Deletions cut 8 bases from V and 8 bases from J, with 9 bases between. CDR3 coding DNA: TGTGCCAGCTATCAGGGAGGCTACACCTTC. The encoded protein is CASYQGGYTF.

The chain has TRBV29-1 and TRBJ2-7; the D is unclear. Germline loops: CDR1 SQVTM, CDR2 ANQGSEA. The CDR3 runs 11 residues. Trimming took off 7 bases at V and 4 bases at J, with 11 bases between the two ends. The CDR3 DNA reads TGCAGCGCTAGGGTTACTTACGAGCAGTACTTC. Protein: CSARVTYEQYF.

In this sample, this clone turned up once. The chain uses TRBV4-2 and TRBJ1-1; 9 bases are a match to TRBD1. This CDR3 has 17 amino acids. V was clipped by 6 bases and J by 4 bases; unmatched bases: 15. Germline V gene sequence: CDR1 LGHNA, CDR2 YNFKEQ. As DNA, the CDR3 is TGTGCCAGCAGGTCTCCGGGACAGGGTTTTGCAAGCACTGAAGCTTTCTTT. Protein product: CASRSPGQGFASTEAFF.

In its sample, this clone was seen a few times. The V gene is TRBV5-4, the J gene TRBJ1-4, with D possibly matching TRBD1 (6 bases). Trimming removed 4 bases from V and 3 bases from J, with 16 bases in between. The length of the CDR3 is 16 residues. CDR1 and CDR2 from the germline V gene are SGHNT and YYREEE (reference sequence). The CDR3 region has the DNA TGTGCCAGCAGCCCGTCGGGGGGCCTAGCTAATGAAAAACTGTTTTTT. Protein sequence: CASSPSGGLANEKLFF. Using reference TRBV5-4 and TRBJ1-4 for the parts outside the CDR3, the full variable domain is ETGVTQSPTHLIKTRGQQVTLRCSSQSGHNTVSWYQQALGQGPQFIFQYYREEENGRGNFPPRFSGLQFPNYSSELNVNALELDDSALYLCASSPSGGLANEKLFFGSGTQLSVL.

The chain carries TRBV4-2 and TRBJ2-3; 9 nucleotides align to TRBD2. Germline V CDR1 and CDR2: LGHNA, YNFKEQ. The CDR3 has 18 residues. V was clipped by 6 bases and J by 1 base; unmatched bases: 14. The CDR3 sequence is CASSLSELSSGGTDTQYF. The CDR3 DNA follows: TGTGCCAGCAGTCTCTCCGAGTTGTCTAGCGGGGGCACAGATACGCAGTATTTT.

The chain has TRBV28 and TRBJ2-7; perhaps TRBD1 as D (8 bases). CDR1 is MDHEN, CDR2 SYDVKM, per germline. This CDR3 is built from 17 residues. V was shortened by 5 bases and J by 7 bases, with 27 bases between the two germline ends. The CDR3 DNA reads as TGTGCCAGCAGTCCAACTCGGACACGGACAGGGAGGGGGGAGCAGTACTTC. Its translation is CASSPTRTRTGRGEQYF. Complete variable domain (other parts from reference TRBV28 and TRBJ2-7): DVKVTQSSRYLVKRTGEKVFLECVQDMDHENMFWYRQDPGLGLRLIYFSYDVKMKEKGDIPEGYSVSREKKERFSLILESASTNQTSMYLCASSPTRTRTGRGEQYFGPGTRLTVT.

The DNA of the CDR3 is TGCGCCAGCAGCTTGCGGACAGGGAGCTACAATGAGCAGTTCTTC. This encodes CASSLRTGSYNEQFF. The rearrangement links TRBV5-1 to TRBJ2-1; 8 bases agree with TRBD1. This CDR3 region has 15 residues. V shed 1 base and J 3 bases; nucleotides not matched to a gene: 3. Germline V gene lookup returns CDR1 SGHRS and CDR2 YFSETQ.

Points on this clone: The sample contains more than one DNA sequence encoding this CDR3. The V and J genes are TRBV4-1 and TRBJ2-7, with D hard to call. This CDR3 has 16 amino acids. Per germline, CDR1 MGHRA and CDR2 YSYEKL. V dropped 4 bases and J dropped 0 bases, with 16 bases sitting between them. DNA of the CDR3: TGCGCCAGCAGCCTATTTTATAACGGGCTCTCCTACGAGCAGTACTTC. It translates to CASSLFYNGLSYEQYF.

This chain uses TRBV9 with TRBJ2-5; D might be TRBD2 (5 bases). CDR1 SGDLS and CDR2 YYNGEE come from the germline V gene. This CDR3 is 14 amino acids long. The V gene lost 5 bases and the J gene lost 5 bases, with 16 bases spanning the gap. CDR3 DNA: TGTGCCAGCAGTCCAGTCGGGGATGGGGAGACCCAGTACTTC. This translates into CASSPVGDGETQYF.

This chain links TRBV30 with TRBJ2-5; no reliable D call. The length of the CDR3 is 15 residues. CDR1 is GTSNPN, CDR2 SVGIG, per germline (reference sequence). Between the trimmed V and J ends, which lost 1 base and 0 bases, there was a span of 12 bases. Here the CDR3 DNA reads TGTGCCTGGAGTGCGGGCAGAGCGTACCAAGAGACCCAGTACTTC. Protein product: CAWSAGRAYQETQYF.

This chain uses TRBV29-1 with TRBJ1-2; TRBD1 matches 9 bases. CDR1 and CDR2 from the germline V gene are SQVTM and ANQGSEA. This CDR3 is built from 14 residues. Germline trimming cut 6 bases from V and 4 bases from J; bases unmatched to any gene: 9. CDR3 in DNA: TGCAGCGTGCCCGGGACAGGGAATATCTATGGCTACACCTTC. Residues: CSVPGTGNIYGYTF.

This clone showed up just once. The V and J genes are TRBV30 and TRBJ1-1; D is undetermined. Germline CDR1 reads GTSNPN; CDR2 reads SVGIG (reference sequence). The CDR3 has 13 amino acids. Trimming took 2 bases from V and 0 from J, leaving 7 bases between them. The CDR3 protein is CAWSLTVNTEAFF. CDR3 DNA sequence: TGTGCCTGGAGTCTAACCGTGAACACTGAAGCTTTCTTT.

The chain employs TRBV6-5 and TRBJ1-1; 9 nucleotides agree with TRBD1. Germline CDR1 and CDR2: MNHEY and SVGAGI. The V segment lost 5 bases and the J segment 6 bases; nucleotides outside the gene matches: 7. This CDR3 region has 14 residues. CDR3 DNA sequence: TGTGCCAGCAGTCAACAGGGGGCGATGGCTGAAGCTTTCTTT. Protein sequence: CASSQQGAMAEAFF.

CDR3 nucleotides: TGTGCCAGCAGCCTCGGACTTAAACCCAATGAGCAGTTCTTC. It specifies CASSLGLKPNEQFF. The chain couples TRBV7-3 to TRBJ2-1; TRBD2 might be the D (5 bases). This CDR3 is 14 amino acids long. The V gene's germline CDR1 is SGHTA and CDR2 FQGTGA. Deletions cut 5 bases from V and 6 bases from J, with 14 bases between. The variable domain in full, with the rest retrieved from reference TRBV7-3 and TRBJ2-1, is GAGVSQTPSNKVTEKGKYVELRCDPISGHTALYWYRQSLGQGPEFLIYFQGTGAADDSGLPNDRFFAVRPEGSVSTLKIQRTERGDSAVYLCASSLGLKPNEQFFGPGTRLTVL.

The V gene is TRBV6-5, the J gene TRBJ2-1; D is uncertain. This CDR3 region has 11 residues. The V end was cut by 2 bases, the J end by 13 bases, with 9 bases between. In germline, CDR1 is MNHEY, CDR2 SVGAGI. DNA of the CDR3: TGTGCCAGCAGTTACGCCGCTAGACAGTTCTTC. Residues: CASSYAARQFF.

The chain uses TRBV9 and TRBJ2-4, with 10 positions matching TRBD1. This CDR3 comprises 15 residues. J gave up 7 bases and V 3 bases, and 7 bases lay outside the gene matches. Germline V CDR1 and CDR2: SGDLS, YYNGEE. This CDR3 is CASSGQGARWNIQYF. CDR3 DNA sequence: TGTGCCAGCAGCGGACAGGGGGCGAGATGGAACATTCAGTACTTC.

The J gene is TRBJ2-3, the V gene TRBV20-1; D uncertain. Germline V gene sequence: CDR1 DFQATT, CDR2 SNEGSKA (reference sequence). The CDR3 has 11 residues. Trimming took 6 bases from V and 5 from J, leaving 9 bases between them. The CDR3 nucleotides read TGCAGTGCCGAGTCGTTAGATACGCAGTATTTT. It translates to CSAESLDTQYF.

The chain joins TRBV5-4 to TRBJ1-1; D is unresolved. The CDR3 has 15 residues. Trimming removed 4 bases at V and 1 base at J, with 14 bases between. The germline gives CDR1 SGHNT, CDR2 YYREEE (reference sequence). The CDR3 DNA reads as TGTGCCAGCAGCCCTGAGGCGGCTACGAACACTGAAGCTTTCTTT. This encodes CASSPEAATNTEAFF. Looking up the rest from reference TRBV5-4 and TRBJ1-1 gives the full variable domain: ETGVTQSPTHLIKTRGQQVTLRCSSQSGHNTVSWYQQALGQGPQFIFQYYREEENGRGNFPPRFSGLQFPNYSSELNVNALELDDSALYLCASSPEAATNTEAFFGQGTRLTVV.

V is TRBV7-3 and J is TRBJ1-2, with D perhaps TRBD1 (5 bases). V was cut by 2 bases and J by 4 bases, with 8 bases left in between. CDR1 and CDR2 (germline): SGHTA, FQGTGA. The CDR3 length is 13 residues. CDR3 sequence: CASSLGTPYGYTF. The CDR3 bases are TGTGCCAGCAGCTTAGGGACCCCCTATGGCTACACCTTC.

The chain employs TRBV29-1 and TRBJ2-5, with D maybe TRBD2 (5 bases). The length of the CDR3 is 14 residues. Between the trimmed V and J ends, which lost 0 bases and 5 bases, there was a span of 13 bases. Germline V gives CDR1 SQVTM, CDR2 ANQGSEA. The CDR3 is CSVEEAPSSETQYF. The DNA of the CDR3 is TGCAGCGTTGAAGAGGCACCTAGCAGCGAGACCCAGTACTTC.

The chain carries TRBV9 and TRBJ2-1; D is ambiguous. The V gene's germline CDR1 is SGDLS and CDR2 YYNGEE. Trimming stripped 3 bases from V and 3 bases from J, with 13 bases between. This CDR3 spans 15 amino acids. CDR3 in amino acids: CASSAHVSIYNEQFF. The CDR3 DNA sequence: TGTGCCAGCAGCGCCCATGTTTCGATCTACAATGAGCAGTTCTTC.

The J gene is TRBJ2-2, the V gene TRBV5-1; TRBD1 matches 8 bases. CDR1 is SGHRS and CDR2 is YFSETQ in the germline V gene. The ends lost 3 bases at V and 7 bases at J; junction bases unmatched: 8. This CDR3 spans 15 amino acids. CDR3: CASSSRTGIIGELFF. In nucleotides, the CDR3 is TGCGCCAGCAGCTCCCGGACAGGGATCATCGGGGAGCTGTTTTTT.

The CDR3 DNA reads TGTGCCAGCAGTTTAGAAGGGCCGAGGGGGCCCCAGCATTTT. It encodes CASSLEGPRGPQHF. The chain combines TRBV27 with TRBJ1-5, with D perhaps TRBD1 (5 bases). Germline V gives CDR1 MNHEY, CDR2 SMNVEV (reference sequence). CDR3 length equals 14 residues. V shed 2 bases and J shed 9 bases, with 14 bases lying between them.

The V call is TRBV5-1, the J call TRBJ2-4; D gene ambiguous. With 1 base removed from V and 3 bases from J, the gap between germline ends came to 5 bases. The CDR3 contains 13 residues. CDR1 is SGHRS and CDR2 is YFSETQ in the germline V gene. CDR3 protein: CASSLPDKNIQYF. The CDR3 DNA sequence: TGCGCCAGCAGCTTGCCTGACAAAAACATTCAGTACTTC. The full variable domain, in which reference TRBV5-1 and TRBJ2-4 provide the parts outside the CDR3, is KAGVTQTPRYLIKTRGQQVTLSCSPISGHRSVSWYQQTPGQGLQFLFEYFSETQRNKGNFPGRFSGRQFSNSRSEMNVSTLELGDSALYLCASSLPDKNIQYFGAGTRLSVL.